This T cell receptor beta chain was profiled in a study of post-analysis software for immune sequencing data. CDR3 length equals 15 residues. The germline V and J ends were trimmed by 6 bases and 3 bases, with 16 bases remaining between them. Germline V lookup: CDR1 ENHRY, CDR2 SYGVKD. General study findings and limits: Patients showed TRBV5-6, TRBV5-1 and TRBV20-1 among roughly 5 TRBV segments more frequent than in controls. Patients with multiple sclerosis recorded significantly lower normalized Chao1 diversity than controls, the study found. Samples made in the same batch grouped tightly together by F measure.

Comment on this clonotype: Its antigen is still unknown. No conserved phenylalanine or tryptophan is present at the end of the CDR3, so a read error is the likely explanation.

Unique molecular identifiers tagged the TCR beta cDNA libraries. Input of about 0.9 to 10 million T cells yielded roughly 0.5 million cDNA molecules. In TCRdb, the PCR reads were re-called with MiXCR into one record per CDR3 protein. The sample holds approximately 730,000 distinct CDR3 sequences, about 27% seen once. This sequence joins TRBV10-3 and TRBJ2-3, with D perhaps matching TRBD2 (6 bases). The receptor's source is a girl aged 10-17 years with multiple sclerosis. The sample was blood. In nucleotides, the CDR3 is TGTGCCATCAGGGGAGCGGGTCCACTTACAGATACGCAGTATTCT. This translates into CAIRGAGPLTDTQYS.